This T cell receptor beta chain was sequenced in a study of OX40 agonist ivuxolimab in advanced cancers. Overall study: Of the patients, three showed partial responses, one with hepatocellular carcinoma and two with cutaneous melanoma. Findings and caveats of the study: Relative to CD4+, CD8+ T cells held more expanded clones on average. Among the least clonally expanded were partial responders at 0.1-3.0 mg/kg.

Blood was sampled at baseline, cycle 4 day 1, and cycle 7 day 1. TCRdb's copy holds only in-frame clones and misses some; the assay was immunoSEQ multiplex PCR. The sample holds more than 45,000 clones, around 82% seen once. A few counts support this clone. The target antigen is unknown. CDR1 is MNHEY, CDR2 SVGAGI, per germline. The CDR3 spans 14 residues. The V and J ends lost 1 base and 8 bases respectively, with 12 bases between them. The source was CD4+ or CD8+ T cells sorted from blood, collected in a trial of the OX40 agonist ivuxolimab. This sequence was found in an adult with an advanced solid tumor such as melanoma, head and neck, liver or kidney cancer. V usage is TRBV6-5 and J usage is TRBJ2-1, with D possibly being TRBD1 (5 bases). CDR3 amino acids: CASSYFQGVDEQFF. CDR3 in DNA: TGTGCCAGCAGTTACTTCCAGGGTGTCGATGAGCAGTTCTTC.